This T cell receptor beta chain was profiled in a study of identical twins. The V end was cut by 3 bases, the J end by 2 bases, with 8 bases between. Germline V gene data show CDR1 as GTSNPN and CDR2 as SVGIG (reference sequence). CDR3 length: 14 amino acids. TCRdb reprocessed the 5' RACE reads with MiXCR, giving one entry per CDR3 protein. The table lists approximately 150,000 distinct CDR3 sequences, roughly 3.2% of them singletons, with 7.5% to 8.5% in the top ten. This clonotype was seen repeatedly, ten times or more. The chain has TRBV30 and TRBJ2-6, with D unclear. This clonotype originated in a man aged 18 to 35 in good health. The specimen sequenced was memory T cells sorted from blood. DNA for the CDR3: TGTGCCTGGAGGGACCGGACTGGGGCCAACGTCCTGACTTTC. Protein sequence: CAWRDRTGANVLTF.